The next 24 T cell receptor beta chains were all read from a single sample in a study of cytomegalovirus exposure and HLA in healthy donors. The study ran its PCR with 60 Vbeta and 13 Jbeta primers. The method was immunoSEQ multiplex PCR; TCRdb's version includes in-frame clones alone and lacks a portion of them. The sample holds 160,000 or so clones; around 80% are singletons and the top ten take roughly 10%. Sample: PBMCs. The receptors were sampled from a man between 18 and 35 years old in good health and CMV-seropositive.

The count of this clone is one. The V and J genes are TRBV7-8 and TRBJ2-7; perhaps TRBD1 as D (6 bases). The CDR3 totals 15 residues. The V end was cut by 4 bases, the J end by 7 bases, with 20 bases between. Germline CDR1 and CDR2: SGHVS and FQNEAQ. CDR3 loop: CASSSTGTPTSEQYF. The CDR3 DNA is TGTGCCAGCAGCTCCACCGGGACACCAACTTCGGAGCAGTACTTC.

The chain links TRBV27 to TRBJ2-3; D is unresolved. The CDR3 length is 15 residues. The germline V and J ends were trimmed by 4 bases and 0 bases, with 11 bases remaining between them. CDR1 is MNHEY, CDR2 SMNVEV, per germline (reference sequence). CDR3 sequence reads: CASSYAETSTDTQYF. The DNA of the CDR3 is TGTGCCAGCAGTTACGCGGAAACTAGCACAGATACGCAGTATTTT.

The chain uses TRBV18 and TRBJ2-7, with 9 bases matching TRBD1. Per the germline V gene, CDR1 is KGHSH and CDR2 is LQKENI. With V trimmed by 3 bases and J by 6 bases, 3 bases remained unmatched. CDR3 length: 13 amino acids. CDR3 nucleotide sequence: TGTGCCAGCTCACCCGGGACAGGGACCGAGCAGTACTTC. This sequence encodes CASSPGTGTEQYF. The complete variable domain, with remaining parts taken from reference TRBV18 and TRBJ2-7, reads NAGVMQNPRHLVRRRGQEARLRCSPMKGHSHVYWYRQLPEEGLKFMVYLQKENIIDESGMPKERFSAEFPKEGPSILRIQQVVRGDSAAYFCASSPGTGTEQYFGPGTRLTVT.

The V and J genes are TRBV11-2 and TRBJ1-5; D not resolved. Germline-derived CDR1 and CDR2 are SGHAT and FQNNGV. Trimming left V 5 bases short and J 7 bases short, with 18 bases between. The CDR3 has 15 residues. This CDR3 reads CASSAEAGWGQPQHF. The CDR3 DNA follows: TGTGCCAGCAGCGCGGAGGCAGGATGGGGACAGCCCCAGCATTTT.

J is TRBJ2-5 and V is TRBV9, with D perhaps matching TRBD2 (6 bases). CDR3 length equals 15 residues. CDR1 and CDR2 from the germline V gene are SGDLS and YYNGEE. The V gene lost 6 bases and the J gene lost 3 bases, with 18 bases spanning the gap. As DNA, the CDR3 is TGTGCCAGCACTCCTGGCGGGACTCGAGAAGAGACCCAGTACTTC. This sequence encodes CASTPGGTREETQYF.

V is TRBV27 and J is TRBJ1-2; D is perhaps TRBD1 (6 bases). Germline CDR1 reads MNHEY; CDR2 reads SMNVEV (reference sequence). V lost 6 bases, J lost 0 bases, and 8 bases lay in between. The CDR3 covers 13 residues. CDR3 sequence: CASSRTANYGYTF. In DNA, the CDR3 is TGTGCCAGCAGCCGGACAGCTAACTATGGCTACACCTTC.

This sequence joins TRBV12-5 and TRBJ2-1; 8 positions agree with TRBD2. The V gene end was trimmed by 5 bases and the J gene end by 6 bases; junction bases not matched to a gene: 9. Germline lookup yields CDR1 LGHNT and CDR2 FRNRAP. The CDR3 is 15 residues long. The CDR3 protein is CASGDPRGGSNEQFF. The CDR3 DNA follows: TGTGCTAGTGGTGATCCCCGGGGGGGGTCCAATGAGCAGTTCTTC. Using reference TRBV12-5 and TRBJ2-1 for the parts outside the CDR3, the full variable domain is DARVTQTPRHKVTEMGQEVTMRCQPILGHNTVFWYRQTMMQGLELLAYFRNRAPLDDSGMPKDRFSAEMPDATLATLKIQPSEPRDSAVYFCASGDPRGGSNEQFFGPGTRLTVL.

In this sample, this clone turned up a few times. The CDR3 loop is CASSIQRGAGVSSYEQYF. The CDR3 DNA reads as TGTGCCAGTAGTATCCAGAGAGGAGCGGGAGTAAGTTCCTACGAGCAGTACTTC. The rearrangement uses TRBV19 and TRBJ2-7, with 8 nucleotides matching TRBD2. The J segment lost 1 base and the V segment lost 3 bases, leaving 14 bases of the junction unmatched. The CDR3 loop spans 18 amino acids. Germline loops: CDR1 LNHDA, CDR2 SQIVND (reference sequence).

This chain connects TRBV7-2 to TRBJ2-7, with a weak D call TRBD2 (5 bases). Trimming took 4 bases from V and 3 from J, leaving 10 bases between them. This CDR3 region has 13 residues. The germline CDR1 and CDR2 sequences are SGHTA and FQGNSA. This CDR3 reads CASSSIGGYEQYF. CDR3 DNA: TGTGCCAGCAGCTCCATTGGAGGCTACGAGCAGTACTTC.

This chain connects TRBV5-4 to TRBJ1-2; 12 nucleotides match TRBD1. Trimming took 4 bases from V and 4 from J; bases not matched to a gene: 8. The CDR3 length is 16 residues. Per germline, CDR1 SGHNT and CDR2 YYREEE (reference sequence). CDR3: CASSPGTGGFSYGYTF. CDR3 DNA: TGTGCCAGCAGCCCCGGGACAGGGGGCTTTAGCTATGGCTACACCTTC.

The chain recombines TRBV4-1 with TRBJ2-1; 8 bases map to TRBD1. The CDR3 totals 15 residues. CDR1 and CDR2 from the germline V gene are MGHRA and YSYEKL. The J segment lost 0 bases and the V segment lost 3 bases, leaving 1 base of the junction unmatched. CDR3 DNA sequence: TGCGCCAGCAGCCAGGACAGGGACTCCTACAATGAGCAGTTCTTC. Encoded protein: CASSQDRDSYNEQFF.

The J gene is TRBJ2-1, the V gene TRBV6-5, with unresolved D. The V and J ends lost 4 bases and 0 bases respectively, with 4 bases between them. The length of the CDR3 is 13 residues. Germline V gene data show CDR1 as MNHEY and CDR2 as SVGAGI. The DNA of the CDR3 is TGTGCCAGCAGTTCCAGCTCCTACAATGAGCAGTTCTTC. As protein: CASSSSSYNEQFF.

The chain uses TRBV27 and TRBJ1-1; 7 bases match TRBD1. CDR1 is MNHEY, CDR2 SMNVEV, per germline (reference sequence). The CDR3 runs to 18 residues. The V segment lost 0 bases and the J segment 3 bases; nucleotides outside the gene matches: 13. For the CDR3, the DNA is TGTGCCAGCAGTTTATCGATAACAACAGGGGAGGTGCACACTGAAGCTTTCTTT. It encodes CASSLSITTGEVHTEAFF.

This chain uses TRBV4-1 with TRBJ2-1, with 11 bases lining up with TRBD2. The CDR3 has 18 residues. Germline loops: CDR1 MGHRA, CDR2 YSYEKL. V dropped 5 bases and J dropped 9; count of bases not matched to a gene: 18. CDR3 residues: CASSSGPRTSGFYGEQFF. The CDR3 bases are TGCGCCAGCAGCTCAGGACCCCGGACTAGCGGGTTTTACGGTGAGCAGTTCTTC.

Written as DNA, the CDR3 is TGTGCCAGCAGTACCATAGCGGGGGGGCCCTCCTACAATGAGCAGTTCTTC. The encoded protein is CASSTIAGGPSYNEQFF. The rearrangement uses TRBV27 and TRBJ2-1; 11 nucleotides line up with TRBD2. V lost 5 bases and J lost 0; bases outside the gene matches: 6. CDR1 MNHEY and CDR2 SMNVEV come from the germline V gene (reference sequence). The CDR3 sequence is 17 residues long.

This chain joins TRBV6-4 and TRBJ2-3, with TRBD2 identical over 10 bases. Per the germline V gene, CDR1 is MRHNA and CDR2 is SNTAGT. The CDR3 runs to 16 residues. V trimming: 1 base; J trimming: 2 bases; junction bases outside the gene matches: 3. Here the CDR3 reads CASSDFGTSVTDTQYF. CDR3 sequence (DNA): TGTGCCAGCAGTGACTTCGGGACTAGCGTCACAGATACGCAGTATTTT.

The V gene is TRBV6-1, the J gene TRBJ1-6, with 7 bases identical to TRBD1. Germline V gene data show CDR1 as MNHNS and CDR2 as SASEGT. The trim removed 3 bases at V and 8 bases at J, leaving 7 bases unmatched. The CDR3 length is 15 residues. CDR3 in DNA: TGTGCCAGCAGTGACCCCCCAGGGGGGTATTCACCCCTCCACTTT. Residues: CASSDPPGGYSPLHF.

The V and J genes are TRBV19 and TRBJ2-5, with D tentatively TRBD2 (7 bases). The J call may be in error: the DNA end matches TRBJ2-7 better. This CDR3 is built from 14 residues. Germline V lookup: CDR1 LNHDA, CDR2 SQIVND (reference sequence). This CDR3 reads CASSARGGYYEQYF. The CDR3 DNA sequence: TGTGCCAGTAGTGCCAGGGGAGGGTACTACGAGCAGTACTTC.

The gene calls are TRBV7-6 and TRBJ2-7, with D hard to call. V gave up 5 bases and J gave up 0 bases, with 5 bases separating them. Germline V gene data show CDR1 as SGHVS and CDR2 as FNYEAQ. The CDR3 consists of 12 residues. The CDR3 region has the DNA TGTGCCAGCAGCCCAAACTCCTACGAGCAGTACTTC. Translated, it gives CASSPNSYEQYF.

This clone appeared once. V and J are TRBV7-3 and TRBJ2-1; 9 bases align to TRBD2. CDR3 size: 15 residues. V dropped 5 bases and J dropped 4; count of bases not matched to a gene: 6. Germline lookup yields CDR1 SGHTA and CDR2 FQGTGA. The CDR3 DNA reads as TGTGCCAGCAGCCAAACAGGACTAGCGTACAATGAGCAGTTCTTC. Its translation is CASSQTGLAYNEQFF.

The chain joins TRBV5-1 to TRBJ2-5, with 13 nucleotides matching TRBD2. This CDR3 region has 17 residues. Looked up from germline, CDR1 is SGHRS and CDR2 is YFSETQ. V shed 4 bases and J 1 base; nucleotides not matched to a gene: 7. The CDR3 region is CASSLRLAGGSQETQYF. The CDR3 DNA reads as TGCGCCAGCAGCCTGAGACTAGCGGGAGGATCCCAAGAGACCCAGTACTTC.

The rearrangement uses TRBV19 and TRBJ1-2; D gene uncertain. Germline assignment: CDR1 LNHDA and CDR2 SQIVND (reference sequence). Trimming left V 7 bases short and J 8 bases short, with 11 bases between. The CDR3 has 11 amino acids. The CDR3: CASTDVEGYTF. CDR3 DNA: TGTGCCAGTACCGATGTAGAGGGCTACACCTTC. The full variable domain, completed using reference TRBV19 and TRBJ1-2, is DGGITQSPKYLFRKEGQNVTLSCEQNLNHDAMYWYRQDPGQGLRLIYYSQIVNDFQKGDIAEGYSVSREKKESFPLTVTSAQKNPTAFYLCASTDVEGYTFGSGTRLTVV.

J is TRBJ2-5 and V is TRBV7-2, with 11 bases identical to TRBD1. With V trimmed by 4 bases and J by 5 bases, 6 bases remained unmatched. Germline-derived CDR1 and CDR2 are SGHTA and FQGNSA. There are 15 residues in the CDR3. CDR3 residues: CASSSDRGRFETQYF. The CDR3 DNA sequence: TGTGCCAGCAGCTCGGACAGGGGGCGGTTTGAGACCCAGTACTTC.

About this clone itself: Mismatch with germline at one junction end may stem from a read error. The gene calls are TRBV5-4 and TRBJ2-7, with 7 nucleotides matching TRBD2. The germline CDR1 and CDR2 sequences are SGHNT and YYREEE (reference sequence). CDR3 length: 14 residues. CDR3 sequence (DNA): TGTGCCAGCAGCTTGGCGGGGGGAACCTACGGGCAGTACTTC. It codes for CASSLAGGTYGQYF.